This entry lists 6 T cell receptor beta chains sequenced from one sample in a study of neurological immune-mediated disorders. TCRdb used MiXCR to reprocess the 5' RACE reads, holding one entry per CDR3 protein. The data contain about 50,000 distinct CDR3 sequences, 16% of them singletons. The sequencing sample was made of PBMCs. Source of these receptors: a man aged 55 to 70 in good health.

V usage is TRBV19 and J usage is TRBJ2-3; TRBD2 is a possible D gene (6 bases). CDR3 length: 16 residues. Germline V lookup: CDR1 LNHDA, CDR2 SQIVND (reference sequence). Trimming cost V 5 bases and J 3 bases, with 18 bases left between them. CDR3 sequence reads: CASSASLAGRTDTQYF. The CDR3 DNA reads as TGTGCCAGTAGTGCCTCCCTGGCGGGGCGTACAGATACGCAGTATTTT.

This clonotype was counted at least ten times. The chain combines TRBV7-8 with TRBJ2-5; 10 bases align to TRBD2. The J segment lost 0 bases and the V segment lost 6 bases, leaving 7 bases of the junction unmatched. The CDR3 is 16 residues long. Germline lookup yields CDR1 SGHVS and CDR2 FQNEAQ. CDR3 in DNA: TGTGCCAGCAGTCGGCTAGCGGGAGAAGACCAAGAGACCCAGTACTTC. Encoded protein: CASSRLAGEDQETQYF.

The CDR3 sequence: CASTHKQGKTGELFF. The DNA for the CDR3 is TGTGCCAGCACCCACAAGCAGGGGAAAACCGGGGAGCTGTTTTTT. V is TRBV9 and J is TRBJ2-2; D is possibly TRBD1 (6 bases). This CDR3 is built from 15 residues. Per the germline V gene, CDR1 is SGDLS and CDR2 is YYNGEE. Between the trimmed V and J ends, which lost 6 bases and 5 bases, there was a span of 17 bases.

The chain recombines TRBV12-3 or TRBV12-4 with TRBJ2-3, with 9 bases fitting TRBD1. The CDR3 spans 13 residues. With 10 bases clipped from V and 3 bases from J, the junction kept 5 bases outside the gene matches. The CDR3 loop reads CAILQGATDTQYF. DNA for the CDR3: TGTGCCATACTACAGGGGGCAACAGATACGCAGTATTTT.

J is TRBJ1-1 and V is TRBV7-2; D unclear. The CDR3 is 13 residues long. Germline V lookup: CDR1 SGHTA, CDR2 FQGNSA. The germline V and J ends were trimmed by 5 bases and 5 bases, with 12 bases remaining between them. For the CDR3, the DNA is TGTGCCAGCAGCCAAAGAGGAGGGACTGAAGCTTTCTTT. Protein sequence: CASSQRGGTEAFF.

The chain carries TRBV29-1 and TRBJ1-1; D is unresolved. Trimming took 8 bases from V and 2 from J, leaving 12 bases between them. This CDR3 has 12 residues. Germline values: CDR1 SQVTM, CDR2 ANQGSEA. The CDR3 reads CSPLTCNTEAFF. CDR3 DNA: TGCAGCCCCCTGACATGCAACACTGAAGCTTTCTTT.